Presented here are 19 T cell receptor beta chains from one specimen sequenced in a study of cytomegalovirus exposure and HLA in healthy donors. The PCR ran on 60 Vbeta and 13 Jbeta primers. The assay was immunoSEQ multiplex PCR, and TCRdb's table has in-frame clones only and misses some. Altogether approximately 130,000 clones are present, around 78% being singletons, with the ten largest covering over 1.5%. The sample was PBMCs. The receptors shown here come from a woman between 45 and 60 years old in good health and CMV-seronegative.

A remark on this clone: A read error may account for a junction end that differs from germline. This chain's CDR3 is CASSLLNPEREQHF. Written as DNA, the CDR3 is TGTGCCAGCAGCTTATTAAACCCCGAACGGGAGCAGCACTTC. This chain uses TRBV7-2 with TRBJ2-7, with a possible D match to TRBD2 (6 bases). The CDR3 runs 14 residues. Germline loops: CDR1 SGHTA, CDR2 FQGNSA.

The chain employs TRBV19 and TRBJ1-5; D is perhaps TRBD1 (6 bases). CDR3 length equals 13 residues. V lost 4 bases, J lost 7 bases, and 11 bases lay in between. Per germline, CDR1 LNHDA and CDR2 SQIVND (reference sequence). CDR3 protein: CASSTGGGQPQHF. The CDR3 DNA follows: TGTGCCAGTAGTACCGGGGGGGGCCAGCCCCAGCATTTT.

V usage is TRBV5-1 and J usage is TRBJ2-1, with 8 nucleotides matching TRBD2. With V trimmed by 4 bases and J by 6 bases, 12 bases remained unmatched. Germline V gene data show CDR1 as SGHRS and CDR2 as YFSETQ. This CDR3 region has 16 residues. The CDR3: CASSRDLAGIGNEQFF. The CDR3 nucleotides are TGCGCCAGCAGCCGAGACTTAGCGGGGATCGGCAATGAGCAGTTCTTC.

The table lists this clone with a few counts. The chain carries TRBV29-1 and TRBJ2-1; a weak D match, TRBD2 (6 bases). Germline lookup yields CDR1 SQVTM and CDR2 ANQGSEA. The CDR3 has 13 amino acids. V shed 6 bases and J shed 7 bases, with 16 bases lying between them. CDR3: CSVLLGRGNEQFF. CDR3 nucleotide sequence: TGCAGCGTCCTATTAGGCCGGGGGAATGAGCAGTTCTTC.

The table lists this clone with a count of one. This rearrangement joins TRBV7-3 to TRBJ1-1; D may be TRBD1 (6 bases). The germline V and J ends were trimmed by 4 bases and 1 base, with 7 bases remaining between them. The CDR3 runs to 13 residues. Germline lookup yields CDR1 SGHTA and CDR2 FQGTGA. The CDR3 region has the DNA TGTGCCAGCAGCTCACAGGGGAACACTGAAGCTTTCTTT. It specifies CASSSQGNTEAFF.

The chain employs TRBV7-2 and TRBJ1-5; D perhaps matches TRBD1 (5 bases). The CDR3 runs 15 residues. Trimming removed 3 bases at V and 7 bases at J, with 16 bases between. The V gene's germline CDR1 is SGHTA and CDR2 FQGNSA. CDR3 residues: CASSLDGGDGQPQHF. As DNA, the CDR3 is TGTGCCAGCAGCTTGGACGGGGGAGACGGGCAGCCCCAGCATTTT. The variable domain in full, completed from reference TRBV7-2 and TRBJ1-5, reads GAGVSQSPSNKVTEKGKDVELRCDPISGHTALYWYRQSLGQGLEFLIYFQGNSAPDKSGLPSDRFSAERTGGSVSTLTIQRTQQEDSAVYLCASSLDGGDGQPQHFGDGTRLSIL.

The chain has TRBV19 and TRBJ2-7; the match to TRBD2 covers 8 bases. Germline values: CDR1 LNHDA, CDR2 SQIVND (reference sequence). The V gene end was trimmed by 3 bases and the J gene end by 3 bases; junction bases not matched to a gene: 7. The CDR3 sequence is 15 residues long. Here the CDR3 reads CASSITLAGFYEQYV. In nucleotides, the CDR3 is TGTGCCAGTAGTATTACCTTAGCGGGGTTCTACGAGCAGTACGTC.

This clone was seen just once. CDR3 sequence (DNA): TGTGCCACCAGCAGTTCCAGGTTATACGAGCAGTACTTC. Its protein product is CATSSSRLYEQYF. The chain uses TRBV15 and TRBJ2-7, with D uncertain. The length of the CDR3 is 13 residues. Germline CDR1 reads LNHNV; CDR2 reads YYDKDF (reference sequence). V dropped 3 bases and J dropped 4 bases, with 10 bases sitting between them.

The chain's CDR3 is CASSSNSGSSYNEQFF. CDR3 bases: TGTGCCAGCAGCTCCAATAGCGGGAGTTCCTACAATGAGCAGTTCTTC. This chain joins TRBV7-3 and TRBJ2-1, with 9 positions matching TRBD2. CDR1 is SGHTA, CDR2 FQGTGA, per germline. CDR3 length: 16 residues. J gave up 1 base and V 4 bases, and 5 bases lay outside the gene matches.

The chain couples TRBV11-3 to TRBJ2-1, with 13 nucleotides matching TRBD2. The CDR3 is 15 residues long. Germline values: CDR1 SGHNT, CDR2 YENEEA. The V gene end was trimmed by 5 bases and the J gene end by 9 bases; junction bases not matched to a gene: 7. The CDR3 DNA is TGTGCCAGCAGCATGACTAGCGGGAGGCTGGGTGAGCAGTTCTTC. It yields the protein CASSMTSGRLGEQFF.

This chain joins TRBV5-4 and TRBJ1-5, with a weak D call TRBD1 (6 bases). Germline CDR1 reads SGHNT; CDR2 reads YYREEE (reference sequence). Between the trimmed V and J ends, which lost 3 bases and 8 bases, there was a span of 15 bases. The CDR3 extends over 14 amino acids. CDR3 coding DNA: TGTGCCAGCAGCTCGGGAGGCAGGGGAGAGCCCCAGCATTTT. Amino acid sequence: CASSSGGRGEPQHF.

The chain carries TRBV5-1 and TRBJ2-7, with 11 positions matching TRBD1. Germline CDR1 and CDR2: SGHRS and YFSETQ. The J segment lost 0 bases and the V segment lost 4 bases, leaving 3 bases of the junction unmatched. This CDR3 comprises 15 residues. The CDR3 spells CASSLGQGASYEQYV. As DNA, the CDR3 is TGCGCCAGCAGCCTCGGACAGGGGGCCTCCTACGAGCAGTACGTC.

The rearrangement links TRBV25-1 to TRBJ1-2; weak D call: TRBD1 (6 bases). V was shortened by 5 bases and J by 4 bases, with 11 bases between the two germline ends. The CDR3 consists of 13 residues. Germline assignment: CDR1 MGHDK and CDR2 SYGVNS. The CDR3 reads CASSKTGFYGYTF. DNA for the CDR3: TGTGCCAGCAGTAAAACAGGGTTCTATGGCTACACCTTC.

The chain recombines TRBV29-1 with TRBJ2-3; 7 positions match TRBD1. Germline trimming cut 2 bases from V and 0 bases from J; bases unmatched to any gene: 5. The V gene's germline CDR1 is SQVTM and CDR2 ANQGSEA. The CDR3 consists of 15 residues. Here the CDR3 DNA reads TGCAGCGTTGAACTCCGGGACAGCAGCACAGATACGCAGTATTTT. The encoded protein is CSVELRDSSTDTQYF.

The V call is TRBV4-3, the J call TRBJ1-4, with a possible D match to TRBD1 (6 bases). This CDR3 has 15 amino acids. Germline V gene data show CDR1 as LGHNA and CDR2 as YSLEER. V lost 0 bases to trimming and J lost 10 bases, with 15 bases between them. CDR3 in amino acids: CASSQDRGVGGKLFF. The DNA of the CDR3 is TGCGCCAGCAGCCAAGATCGTGGGGTAGGGGGAAAACTGTTTTTT.

This clone was seen just once. This chain connects TRBV5-1 to TRBJ2-5; the match to TRBD1 covers 11 bases. The V segment lost 4 bases and the J segment 3 bases; nucleotides outside the gene matches: 5. CDR1 is SGHRS, CDR2 YFSETQ, per germline. The CDR3 is 15 amino acids. CDR3 protein: CASSTDRGRKETQYF. The CDR3 region has the DNA TGCGCCAGCAGCACGGACAGGGGGCGAAAAGAGACCCAGTACTTC.

J is TRBJ2-6 and V is TRBV28; the match to TRBD1 covers 9 bases. Germline V gene sequence: CDR1 MDHEN, CDR2 SYDVKM. After removal of 2 bases from V and 2 bases from J, the junction contained 1 base not matched to a gene. The CDR3 spans 16 residues. The CDR3 is CASSLNRGPGANVLTF. DNA of the CDR3: TGTGCCAGCAGTTTAAACAGGGGGCCTGGGGCCAACGTCCTGACTTTC. Combining the CDR3 with reference TRBV28 and TRBJ2-6 gives the whole variable domain DVKVTQSSRYLVKRTGEKVFLECVQDMDHENMFWYRQDPGLGLRLIYFSYDVKMKEKGDIPEGYSVSREKKERFSLILESASTNQTSMYLCASSLNRGPGANVLTFGAGSRLTVL.

This sequence joins TRBV7-9 and TRBJ2-1; 10 nucleotides align to TRBD2. Germline-derived CDR1 and CDR2 are SEHNR and FQNEAQ (reference sequence). CDR3 length: 16 residues. V gave up 1 base and J gave up 4 bases; unmatched junction bases: 4. CDR3 in amino acids: CASSLVIAGGYNEQFF. The CDR3 coding sequence is TGTGCCAGCAGCTTAGTGATAGCGGGAGGTTACAATGAGCAGTTCTTC.

This clone was observed a few times. This chain joins TRBV7-9 and TRBJ1-2; D unresolved. The V and J ends lost 1 base and 2 bases respectively, with 17 bases between them. The CDR3 covers 17 residues. Germline assignment: CDR1 SEHNR and CDR2 FQNEAQ (reference sequence). The CDR3 DNA is TGTGCCAGCAGCTTAGATGCTGTTTTACTAAACAACTATGGCTACACCTTC. This translates into CASSLDAVLLNNYGYTF.